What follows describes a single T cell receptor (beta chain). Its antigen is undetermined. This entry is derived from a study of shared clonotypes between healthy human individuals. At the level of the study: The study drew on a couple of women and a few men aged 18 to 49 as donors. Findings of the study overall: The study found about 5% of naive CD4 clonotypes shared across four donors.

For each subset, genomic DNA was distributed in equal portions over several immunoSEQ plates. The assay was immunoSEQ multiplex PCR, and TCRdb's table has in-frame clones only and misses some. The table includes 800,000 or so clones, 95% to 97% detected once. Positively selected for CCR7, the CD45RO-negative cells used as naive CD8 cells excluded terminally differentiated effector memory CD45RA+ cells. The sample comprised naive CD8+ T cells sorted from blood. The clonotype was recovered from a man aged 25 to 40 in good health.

CDR3 coding DNA: TGTGCCAGCAGTTTAATACAGGGGGTGGGTGGCTACACCTTC. Amino acid sequence: CASSLIQGVGGYTF. The chain carries TRBV27 and TRBJ1-2; TRBD1 matches at 8 bases. CDR1 is MNHEY, CDR2 SMNVEV, per germline (reference sequence). J was trimmed by 7 bases and V by 2 bases; bases with no gene match: 6. This CDR3 spans 14 amino acids.